This T cell receptor beta chain was sequenced during a study of blood T cells in healthy people across ages. Overall study findings and caveats: Observed TCR beta diversity per million T cells went down as age went up. This fall followed a roughly linear course with age.

The second PCR ran about 6 to 11 cycles with a sample-barcoded 5' primer and J-beta primers. TCRdb re-called the 5' RACE reads with MiXCR, one entry per CDR3 protein. The data hold approximately 1,700,000 distinct CDR3 sequences, with more than 35% observed a single time. CDR3 length equals 16 residues. The germline V and J ends were trimmed by 0 bases and 0 bases, with 9 bases remaining between them. The V gene's germline CDR1 is LNHDA and CDR2 SQIVND (reference sequence). Regarding this clonotype: The antigen is not known.

The sequenced material came from blood. V is TRBV19 and J is TRBJ2-1; D ambiguous. The TCR sequence derives from a human donor in good health. Here the CDR3 reads CASSIEGSSSYNEQFF. CDR3 in DNA: TGTGCCAGTAGTATAGAGGGCTCGAGCTCCTACAATGAGCAGTTCTTC.